One and the same sample provided the 18 T cell receptor beta chains below, sequenced in a study of cytomegalovirus exposure and HLA in healthy donors. Amplification used 60 Vbeta primers and 13 Jbeta primers. The method was immunoSEQ multiplex PCR; TCRdb's version includes in-frame clones alone and lacks a portion of them. The top ten hold 1.5% to 2% of the sample, which has about 220,000 clones, around 75% seen once. The sample was PBMCs. These receptor sequences come from a woman between 25 and 40 years old in good health and CMV-seronegative.

This clone was counted only a few times. This chain joins TRBV2 and TRBJ1-1; 8 positions agree with TRBD1. The germline gives CDR1 SNHLY, CDR2 FYNNEI. The ends lost 5 bases at V and 7 bases at J; junction bases unmatched: 6. The CDR3 extends over 13 amino acids. The CDR3 sequence is CASSPQGAIEAFF. DNA for the CDR3: TGTGCCAGCAGTCCCCAGGGGGCGATTGAAGCTTTCTTT.

V is TRBV4-1 and J is TRBJ2-7; maybe TRBD2 (6 bases). The V and J ends lost 5 bases and 4 bases respectively, with 12 bases between them. The CDR3 extends over 13 amino acids. Germline values: CDR1 MGHRA, CDR2 YSYEKL. The CDR3 coding sequence is TGCGCCAGCAGCTCCGGGACTTTTTACGAGCAGTACTTC. Translating it yields CASSSGTFYEQYF.

The gene calls are TRBV2 and TRBJ2-7; D unclear. The germline gives CDR1 SNHLY, CDR2 FYNNEI. This CDR3 has 11 amino acids. V shed 6 bases and J shed 3 bases, with 6 bases lying between them. Written as DNA, the CDR3 is TGTGCCAGCAGGCGTTACTACGAGCAGTACTTC. Translation gives CASRRYYEQYF.

J is TRBJ2-2 and V is TRBV29-1, with D perhaps matching TRBD1 (6 bases). The V and J ends lost 3 bases and 1 base respectively, with 6 bases between them. CDR3 length equals 13 residues. CDR1 and CDR2 from the germline V gene are SQVTM and ANQGSEA. The CDR3 region has the DNA TGCAGCGTTGACAGGGGGAACACCGGGGAGCTGTTTTTT. It is translated as CSVDRGNTGELFF.

This clone was found once. V is TRBV2 and J is TRBJ2-2; 7 bases fit TRBD2. The junction had 11 bases not matched to a gene; V was cut back by 8 bases and J by 5 bases. Germline loops: CDR1 SNHLY, CDR2 FYNNEI. This CDR3 spans 15 amino acids. The CDR3 protein is CASSPRSGGTGELFF. The CDR3 bases are TGTGCCAGCTCCCCGCGGTCGGGGGGTACCGGGGAGCTGTTTTTT.

This clone has a handful of counts. The gene calls are TRBV27 and TRBJ2-7; D unclear. CDR1 is MNHEY, CDR2 SMNVEV, per germline (reference sequence). This CDR3 has 13 residues. V was clipped by 3 bases and J by 0 bases, with 6 bases between them. The CDR3 is CASSFFGSYEQYF. For the CDR3, the DNA is TGTGCCAGCAGTTTTTTCGGCTCCTACGAGCAGTACTTC.

The CDR3 nucleotides are TGTGCCAGCAGCCTGGACAGGAGCTCCTACAATGAGCAGTTCTTC. Its translation: CASSLDRSSYNEQFF. This chain links TRBV6-4 with TRBJ2-1; 7 bases fit TRBD1. J was trimmed by 0 bases and V by 6 bases; bases with no gene match: 5. CDR1 and CDR2 from the germline V gene are MRHNA and SNTAGT. The CDR3 spans 15 residues.

This clone was recorded once. The chain uses TRBV5-1 and TRBJ2-1, with TRBD2 matching over 10 bases. Germline-derived CDR1 and CDR2 are SGHRS and YFSETQ. V was pared by 2 bases and J by 9 bases, with 8 bases of the junction left unmatched. The CDR3 has 15 residues. The DNA for the CDR3 is TGCGCCAGCAGCTTCTCTAGCGGGGGCCAGCGTGAGCAGTTCTTC. Translation: CASSFSSGGQREQFF.

This clone occurred a few times. The J gene is TRBJ2-5, the V gene TRBV11-2, with 12 bases aligning to TRBD2. There are 14 residues in the CDR3. V lost 5 bases to trimming and J lost 2 bases; unmatched junction nucleotides: 0. Germline-derived CDR1 and CDR2 are SGHAT and FQNNGV. The CDR3, as DNA: TGTGCCAGCAGCCTAGCGGGAGGGCAAGAGACCCAGTACTTC. Its protein product is CASSLAGGQETQYF.

The chain links TRBV2 to TRBJ2-3; 10 bases map to TRBD2. This CDR3 is built from 16 residues. Germline CDR1 reads SNHLY; CDR2 reads FYNNEI. The V and J ends lost 5 bases and 3 bases, in that order; junction bases with no gene match: 8. CDR3 region: CASSKQRGGATDTQYF. The CDR3 DNA follows: TGTGCCAGCAGTAAACAGCGGGGGGGCGCAACAGATACGCAGTATTTT.

In DNA form, the CDR3 reads TGTGCCAGCAGTAGGACAGGGGGGACCTACGAGCAGTACTTC. It codes for CASSRTGGTYEQYF. This chain joins TRBV27 and TRBJ2-7; 10 nucleotides line up with TRBD1. V shed 5 bases, J shed 2 bases, and the junction held 3 bases outside the gene matches. CDR1 is MNHEY and CDR2 is SMNVEV in the germline V gene (reference sequence). The CDR3 runs 14 residues.

Turning to this clone: One end of the junction is discordant with germline, which a read error may explain. This chain links TRBV11-2 with TRBJ1-2; 7 bases are a match to TRBD1. This CDR3 has 17 residues. Germline V gene data show CDR1 as SGHAT and CDR2 as FQNNGV. CDR3 loop: CVSSPWKDRTRDYGYTF. Written as DNA, the CDR3 is TGTGTCAGCAGCCCATGGAAGGACAGGACCCGGGACTATGGCTACACCTTC.

V usage is TRBV5-8 and J usage is TRBJ2-5; 7 bases line up with TRBD2. The assigned J gene may be wrong: the sequence end matches TRBJ2-7 better. The germline CDR1 and CDR2 sequences are SGHTS and YDEGEE. The CDR3 loop spans 14 amino acids. CDR3 bases: TGTGCCAGCAGCTTACTTGGGGGGGCCTACGAGCAGTACTTC. Translating it yields CASSLLGGAYEQYF.

J is TRBJ1-3 and V is TRBV11-2; D perhaps matches TRBD1 (6 bases). This CDR3 contains 14 residues. CDR1 is SGHAT, CDR2 FQNNGV, per germline. Between the trimmed V and J ends, which lost 2 bases and 9 bases, there was a span of 14 bases. The CDR3 DNA follows: TGTGCCAGCAGCTTATGGAGGGGAGGGGGCACCATATATTTT. This codes for CASSLWRGGGTIYF. Based on the CDR3 plus reference TRBV11-2 and TRBJ1-3, the full variable domain is EAGVAQSPRYKIIEKRQSVAFWCNPISGHATLYWYQQILGQGPKLLIQFQNNGVVDDSQLPKDRFSAERLKGVDSTLKIQPAKLEDSAVYLCASSLWRGGGTIYFGEGSWLTVV.

The chain is built from TRBV7-7 and TRBJ2-2; the match to TRBD2 covers 10 bases. The V gene's germline CDR1 is SSHAT and CDR2 FNYEAQ (reference sequence). CDR3 size: 15 residues. The CDR3 DNA reads TGTGCTGGCAGCCCTAGCGGGAGAGGGGACGGGGAGCTGTTTTTT. Residues: CAGSPSGRGDGELFF.

The V call is TRBV2, the J call TRBJ1-5; D ambiguous. V lost 6 bases and J lost 3, with 18 bases in between. Germline CDR1 is SNHLY and CDR2 is FYNNEI. The CDR3 is 16 amino acids. CDR3 sequence reads: CASSLEGKFFNQPQHF. The CDR3, as DNA: TGTGCCAGCAGCTTAGAGGGCAAATTCTTCAATCAGCCCCAGCATTTT.

This rearrangement joins TRBV5-1 to TRBJ1-4, with D maybe TRBD1 (5 bases). Germline CDR1 SGHRS, CDR2 YFSETQ. V lost 4 bases to trimming and J lost 0 bases, with 22 bases between them. The CDR3 consists of 19 residues. CDR3 DNA: TGCGCCAGCAGCCATCGGGGAGGGACCCATCCCGCAACTAATGAAAAACTGTTTTTT. It specifies CASSHRGGTHPATNEKLFF.

Only one count was recorded for this clone. The chain carries TRBV19 and TRBJ2-6; the match to TRBD2 covers 8 bases. With V trimmed by 3 bases and J by 0 bases, 7 bases remained unmatched. Per germline, CDR1 LNHDA and CDR2 SQIVND (reference sequence). The CDR3 spans 18 residues. The CDR3 DNA follows: TGTGCCAGTAGTATTACCAGCGGGGGTTTCTCTGGGGCCAACGTCCTGACTTTC. Encoded protein: CASSITSGGFSGANVLTF. The entire variable domain, with the rest obtained from reference TRBV19 and TRBJ2-6, is as follows: DGGITQSPKYLFRKEGQNVTLSCEQNLNHDAMYWYRQDPGQGLRLIYYSQIVNDFQKGDIAEGYSVSREKKESFPLTVTSAQKNPTAFYLCASSITSGGFSGANVLTFGAGSRLTVL.